The sequence of this T cell receptor beta chain was determined in a study of cytomegalovirus exposure and HLA in healthy donors. Overall study context: Of roughly 400 genotyped donors, around 76% clustered with self-reported Caucasian donors. Study outcomes and limitations: The likely origin of a cluster of highly shared sequence variants was a sequencing artifact. A later analysis linked a missense DCLRE1C variant to TCR beta V- and J-gene trimming.

Notes on this clone: Antigen unknown.

The CDR3 loop spans 12 amino acids. Trimming stripped 10 bases from V and 3 bases from J, with 13 bases between. Germline CDR1 and CDR2: SGHTA and FQGNSA. The PCR was carried out with 60 Vbeta primers and 13 Jbeta primers. Per the authors' pipeline: The count from a later analysis was tens of millions of unique TCR beta chains, approximately 9.9 million of them shared. TCRdb's copy holds only in-frame clones and misses some; the assay was immunoSEQ multiplex PCR. That table is the source of V, J and clone size, and D and trimming were worked out from the DNA. The data contain about 85,000 clones, about three quarters of them seen just once; the ten biggest clones take up roughly 2%.

The rearrangement joins TRBV7-2 to TRBJ2-7; TRBD2 is a possible D gene (6 bases). The sequence was collected from a boy aged 5-17 years in good health and CMV-seronegative. The specimen was PBMCs. The CDR3 nucleotides are TGTGCCATCGCGGTTAGCGGCTACGAGCAGTACTTC. Amino acid sequence: CAIAVSGYEQYF.